Listed below are T cell receptor beta chains from one sample, sequenced in a study of blood T cell repertoires in COVID-19. Sequencing used immunoSEQ multiplex PCR; TCRdb keeps in-frame clones, though not all of them. The sample shows around 500,000 clones, 88% of them seen only once. The sample comprised PBMCs or T cells enriched from blood (not recorded which). The receptors stem from a woman in her forties who had recovered from COVID-19. Each CDR3 is given with its conserved first and last residue. The order of the fields is V gene, CDR3 length, J gene, D gene, clone size, CDR3 protein, CDR3 DNA. A D gene is named only where the DNA matches it firmly. Not every row has a clone size; where given, it reads once, few, many or a size class.

TRBV5-6,15,TRBJ1-3,NA,NA,CASSWGFTGGNTIYF,TGTGCCAGCAGCTGGGGCTTCACCGGGGGAAACACCATATATTTT
TRBV6-5,12,TRBJ1-1,NA,NA,CASGATNTEAFF,TGTGCCAGCGGGGCCACTAACACTGAAGCTTTCTTT
TRBV19,14,TRBJ1-6,NA,NA,CASTDRHNNSPLHF,TGTGCCAGTACCGATCGACACAATAATTCACCCCTCCACTTT
TRBV13,15,TRBJ2-7,TRBD1,NA,CASSQAGTGAYEQYF,TGTGCCAGCAGCCAAGCCGGGACAGGAGCCTACGAGCAGTACTTC
TRBV15,16,TRBJ2-1,TRBD2,few,CATSTWGSGTYNEQFF,TGTGCCACCAGCACGTGGGGTAGCGGGACCTACAATGAGCAGTTCTTC
TRBV29-1,13,TRBJ2-7,TRBD1,once,CSVPGTESYEQYF,TGCAGCGTGCCCGGGACAGAATCTTACGAGCAGTACTTC
TRBV6-5,14,TRBJ2-2,NA,NA,CASRPTVNTGELFF,TGTGCCAGCAGACCTACAGTAAACACCGGGGAGCTGTTTTTT
TRBV2,15,TRBJ2-7,NA,NA,CASSEAQAGYYEQYF,TGTGCCAGCAGTGAAGCGCAGGCAGGTTACTACGAGCAGTACTTC
TRBV6-2/TRBV6-3,17,TRBJ2-1,TRBD1,NA,CASSWGQGMDLYNEQFF,TGTGCCAGCAGTTGGGGACAGGGGATGGACCTCTACAATGAGCAGTTCTTC
TRBV5-1,13,TRBJ2-3,NA,NA,CASSSLPTDTQYF,TGCGCCAGCAGCTCCCTCCCCACAGATACGCAGTATTTT
TRBV25-1,16,TRBJ2-7,NA,NA,CASSGLGHSSSYEQYF,TGTGCCAGCAGTGGCCTTGGACACTCCAGCTCCTACGAGCAGTACTTC
TRBV5-1,14,TRBJ1-4,NA,NA,CASSLDRVDEKLFF,TGCGCCAGCAGCTTGGACAGGGTGGATGAAAAACTGTTTTTT
TRBV9,13,TRBJ1-2,TRBD1,once,CASSETGVYGYTF,TGTGCCAGCAGCGAGACAGGGGTCTATGGCTACACCTTC
TRBV29-1,13,TRBJ1-5,TRBD1,NA,CSVATGDSVPQHF,TGCAGCGTTGCGACAGGGGACTCGGTGCCCCAGCATTTT
TRBV4-3,17,TRBJ2-6,NA,NA,CASSQDHRPSGANVLTF,TGCGCCAGCAGCCAAGACCACAGGCCCTCTGGGGCCAACGTCCTGACTTTC
TRBV10-3,11,TRBJ2-7,NA,NA,CATGESYEQYF,TGTGCCACTGGGGAGTCCTACGAGCAGTACTTC
TRBV7-9,16,TRBJ2-1,NA,NA,CASTLRASDVYNEQFF,TGTGCCAGCACCCTCCGGGCTAGCGATGTCTACAATGAGCAGTTCTTC
TRBV27,15,TRBJ1-1,TRBD1,NA,CASSFLQGIRTEAFF,TGTGCCAGCAGTTTCTTACAGGGGATAAGAACTGAAGCTTTCTTT
TRBV5-1,14,TRBJ2-7,TRBD1,once,CASSSGQGIYEQYF,TGCGCCAGCAGCTCAGGACAGGGGATATACGAGCAGTACTTC
TRBV6-5,14,TRBJ1-1,NA,NA,CASSYSTVGTEAFF,TGTGCCAGCAGTTACTCGACAGTCGGCACTGAAGCTTTCTTT
TRBV6-5,13,TRBJ2-7,NA,NA,CASCSGRSYEQYF,TGTGCCAGCTGCTCGGGTCGTTCCTACGAGCAGTACTTC
TRBV7-9,15,TRBJ2-1,TRBD1,NA,CASSDGTGSYNEQFF,TGTGCCAGCAGCGACGGGACAGGGTCTTACAATGAGCAGTTCTTC
TRBV7-2,14,TRBJ1-6,TRBD1,NA,CASSRGLGNSPLHF,TGTGCCAGCAGCAGGGGGCTAGGCAATTCACCCCTCCACTTT
TRBV11-2,13,TRBJ1-1,NA,NA,CASSSTRNTEAFF,TGTGCCAGCAGCTCGACACGTAACACTGAAGCTTTCTTT
TRBV4-3,17,TRBJ1-5,NA,NA,CASSQDLPMRGEQPQHF,TGCGCCAGCAGCCAAGATCTCCCTATGAGAGGAGAACAGCCCCAGCATTTT
TRBV28,12,TRBJ1-1,NA,once,CATLRRRTEAFF,TGTGCCACTTTAAGGAGGAGAACTGAAGCTTTCTTT
TRBV12-3/TRBV12-4,13,TRBJ2-1,NA,NA,CASSHGLYNEQFF,TGTGCCAGCAGCCATGGACTGTACAATGAGCAGTTCTTC
TRBV18,18,TRBJ1-1,TRBD1,NA,CASSPPPGQGASGAQAFF,TGTGCCAGCTCACCCCCACCGGGACAGGGGGCCTCAGGTGCCCAAGCTTTCTTT
TRBV5-4,16,TRBJ1-4,NA,NA,CASSKDILSTNEKLFF,TGTGCCAGCAGCAAGGACATCCTGTCAACTAATGAAAAACTGTTTTTT